The 2 T cell receptor beta chains reported below all come from one sample, sequenced in a study of blood T cell repertoires in COVID-19. Data came from immunoSEQ multiplex PCR; TCRdb stores just in-frame clones and leaves some out. The data show under 450,000 clones, 89% seen once. The sequenced sample was peripheral blood. These receptors were collected from a middle-aged woman with COVID-19, enrolled during active disease.

V gene TRBV6-6 combines with J gene TRBJ1-1; D is unclear. CDR1 is MNHNY and CDR2 is SVGAGI in the germline V gene (reference sequence). The CDR3 totals 13 residues. With 0 bases removed from V and 6 bases from J, the gap between germline ends came to 8 bases. CDR3: CASSYSTGSEAFF. In nucleotides, the CDR3 is TGTGCCAGCAGTTACTCGACGGGGTCTGAAGCTTTCTTT.

The J gene is TRBJ2-3, the V gene TRBV6-5; 7 bases line up with TRBD2. In germline, CDR1 is MNHEY, CDR2 SVGAGI. Trimming at V came to 6 bases and at J to 9 bases, leaving 6 bases not matched to a gene. CDR3 length: 12 amino acids. For the CDR3, the DNA is TGTGCCAGCAGCCCGGGGGGAGGGACGCAGTATTTT. Its translation: CASSPGGGTQYF.